The 4 T cell receptor beta chains below come from one sample, sequenced in a study of blood T cell repertoires in COVID-19. Here immunoSEQ multiplex PCR was the method, and the copy in TCRdb shows in-frame clones only, minus some. The sample has about 350,000 clones; about nine tenths are singletons. The sequenced sample consisted of PBMCs or T cells enriched from blood (not recorded which). These receptors originate from a woman aged 25 to 39 who had been exposed to COVID-19.

As for this clone: One end of the junction varies from germline; a read error may be responsible. The rearrangement uses TRBV18 and TRBJ1-2; weak D call: TRBD1 (6 bases). Germline V gene sequence: CDR1 KGHSH, CDR2 LQKENI. CDR3 length: 13 amino acids. The CDR3 protein is CASSPPGTFLPLF. In nucleotides, the CDR3 is TGTGCCAGCTCACCACCGGGGACATTCTTACCCCTCTTC.

The V call is TRBV18, the J call TRBJ1-4; D is uncertain. CDR1 is KGHSH, CDR2 LQKENI, per germline. This CDR3 has 15 amino acids. V was shortened by 6 bases and J by 4 bases, with 15 bases between the two germline ends. The CDR3 spells CASSPTWGGNEKLFF. The CDR3 DNA sequence: TGTGCCAGCTCCCCCACGTGGGGAGGTAATGAAAAACTGTTTTTT.

The chain employs TRBV3-1 (or the pseudogene TRBV3-2) and TRBJ2-4, with D possibly TRBD2 on 7 matching bases. Trimming took off 1 base at V and 9 bases at J, with 19 bases between the two ends. The CDR3 spans 16 residues. CDR1 and CDR2 (germline): LGHDT, YNNKEL (reference sequence). The CDR3 DNA reads TGTGCCAGCAGCCAAGCCCCCGGGGGCCCGGGAGGCATTCAGTACTTC. Protein product: CASSQAPGGPGGIQYF.

The chain links TRBV5-4 to TRBJ2-5; 9 bases agree with TRBD1. Germline V CDR1 and CDR2: SGHNT, YYREEE (reference sequence). With V trimmed by 0 bases and J by 1 base, 7 bases remained unmatched. The length of the CDR3 is 17 residues. The CDR3 reads CASSLGVRQGGQETQYF. The DNA of the CDR3 is TGTGCCAGCAGCTTGGGTGTTAGACAGGGGGGCCAAGAGACCCAGTACTTC.